The 27 T cell receptor beta chains listed next were all sequenced from one sample in a study of response to subunit inactivated influenza vaccine. TCRdb reanalysed the RT-PCR reads using MiXCR and keeps one entry per CDR3 protein. The sample lists roughly 500,000 distinct CDR3 sequences; 25% were seen once. The starting material was CD4+ T cells sorted from PBMCs, obtained about 5 days after vaccination. These receptors came from a man aged 45-65 years who received an inactivated influenza vaccine.

This clonotype was seen a handful of times. The chain uses TRBV29-1 and TRBJ2-1, with D perhaps matching TRBD1 (6 bases). Germline V gene data show CDR1 as SQVTM and CDR2 as ANQGSEA. V lost 3 bases, J lost 6 bases, and 12 bases lay in between. The CDR3 has 13 residues. CDR3 amino acids: CSVDRGVGNEQFF. The CDR3 DNA reads as TGCAGCGTTGACAGGGGCGTCGGCAATGAGCAGTTCTTC.

Only a few counts were recorded for this clonotype. V usage is TRBV12-3 or TRBV12-4 and J usage is TRBJ2-3; D not certain. V gave up 7 bases and J gave up 6 bases, with 26 bases separating them. This CDR3 is 17 amino acids long. Here the CDR3 reads CASTPGRSLLIGDTQYF. The CDR3 DNA reads as TGTGCCAGCACTCCCGGACGCTCTCTTTTAATTGGTGATACGCAGTATTTT.

This clonotype was seen only a few times. The chain is built from TRBV19 and TRBJ2-2; no clear D gene. This CDR3 spans 11 amino acids. Trimming took 5 bases from V and 13 from J, leaving 11 bases between them. Looked up from germline, CDR1 is LNHDA and CDR2 is SQIVND (reference sequence). The CDR3 region is CASSSALALFF. CDR3 bases: TGTGCCAGTAGTTCTGCCCTGGCGCTGTTTTTT.

This clonotype was detected only a few times. V and J are TRBV7-9 and TRBJ2-2; D not certain. The length of the CDR3 is 14 residues. From germline, CDR1 is SEHNR and CDR2 FQNEAQ (reference sequence). Trimming stripped 11 bases from V and 6 bases from J, with 19 bases between. Here the CDR3 reads CAGNNWDKAGELFF. For the CDR3, the DNA is TGTGCCGGCAACAACTGGGATAAGGCCGGGGAGCTGTTTTTT. Full variable domain (outside the CDR3, taken from reference TRBV7-9 and TRBJ2-2): DTGVSQNPRHKITKRGQNVTFRCDPISEHNRLYWYRQTLGQGPEFLTYFQNEAQLEKSRLLSDRFSAERPKGSFSTLEIQRTEQGDSAMYLCAGNNWDKAGELFFGEGSRLTVL.

This rearrangement joins TRBV20-1 to TRBJ2-3; the match to TRBD2 covers 7 bases. This CDR3 has 13 residues. The J segment lost 1 base and the V segment lost 5 bases, leaving 3 bases of the junction unmatched. Germline CDR1 DFQATT, CDR2 SNEGSKA (reference sequence). CDR3 amino acids: CSAPSGGTDTQYF. The CDR3 DNA is TGCAGTGCTCCGAGCGGGGGCACAGATACGCAGTATTTT.

This chain joins TRBV20-1 and TRBJ2-2; a possible D gene is TRBD2 (5 bases). Trimming shortened V by 0 bases and J by 1 base, and 12 bases separated the two germline ends. This CDR3 has 16 residues. Germline V gene data show CDR1 as DFQATT and CDR2 as SNEGSKA (reference sequence). Written as DNA, the CDR3 is TGCAGTGCTAGAGATCTTGAGCGGATGAACACCGGGGAGCTGTTTTTT. Residues: CSARDLERMNTGELFF.

The chain uses TRBV4-3 and TRBJ2-1; D unresolved. Germline-derived CDR1 and CDR2 are LGHNA and YSLEER. The ends were cut back, 0 bases at V and 0 bases at J, with 18 bases in the middle. This CDR3 has 19 residues. The CDR3 sequence is CASSQDGPGQASSYNEQFF. For the CDR3, the DNA is TGCGCCAGCAGCCAAGATGGGCCGGGCCAAGCGAGCTCCTACAATGAGCAGTTCTTC.

The chain is built from TRBV15 and TRBJ2-2; D is perhaps TRBD1 (5 bases). V was cut by 2 bases and J by 2 bases, with 6 bases left in between. CDR1 is LNHNV and CDR2 is YYDKDF in the germline V gene (reference sequence). The CDR3 contains 14 residues. The chain's CDR3 is CATSRQGNTGELFF. DNA of the CDR3: TGTGCCACCAGCAGACAGGGTAACACCGGGGAGCTGTTTTTT.

The chain uses TRBV5-1 and TRBJ2-5; the D call may be TRBD1 or TRBD2 (6 bases each). The V end lost 3 bases, the J end lost 5 bases, and 20 bases lay between the germline ends. Germline values: CDR1 SGHRS, CDR2 YFSETQ. The CDR3 is 16 amino acids. CDR3 protein: CASSSAVGGLGETQYF. CDR3 DNA sequence: TGCGCCAGCAGCTCGGCGGTGGGGGGCCTGGGGGAGACCCAGTACTTC.

The chain links TRBV5-1 to TRBJ2-1, with 9 bases lining up with TRBD2. The CDR3 contains 15 residues. Germline V gene data show CDR1 as SGHRS and CDR2 as YFSETQ. J gave up 5 bases and V 4 bases, and 7 bases lay outside the gene matches. The DNA of the CDR3 is TGCGCCAGCAGCCCCCGTGCTAGCGGGGACAATGAGCAGTTCTTC. This sequence encodes CASSPRASGDNEQFF. Full variable domain (missing parts from reference TRBV5-1 and TRBJ2-1): KAGVTQTPRYLIKTRGQQVTLSCSPISGHRSVSWYQQTPGQGLQFLFEYFSETQRNKGNFPGRFSGRQFSNSRSEMNVSTLELGDSALYLCASSPRASGDNEQFFGPGTRLTVL.

This clonotype came up once. J is TRBJ1-5 and V is TRBV6-1; D gene uncertain. Germline V lookup: CDR1 MNHNS, CDR2 SASEGT. The CDR3 sequence is 13 residues long. The V end was cut by 3 bases, the J end by 5 bases, with 8 bases between. CDR3 sequence (DNA): TGTGCCAGCAGTGATAGCCAGTATCAGCCCCAGCATTTT. This encodes CASSDSQYQPQHF.

This clonotype was detected a few times. The chain recombines TRBV2 with TRBJ1-1; 7 bases are a match to TRBD1. Germline values: CDR1 SNHLY, CDR2 FYNNEI. There are 14 residues in the CDR3. V was clipped by 6 bases and J by 1 base; unmatched bases: 5. In DNA form, the CDR3 reads TGTGCCAGCAGGGGGGACAGTGCGAACACTGAAGCTTTCTTT. Its translation is CASRGDSANTEAFF. Supplemented by reference TRBV2 and TRBJ1-1, the full variable domain reads EPEVTQTPSHQVTQMGQEVILRCVPISNHLYFYWYRQILGQKVEFLVSFYNNEISEKSEIFDDQFSVERPDGSNFTLKIRSTKLEDSAMYFCASRGDSANTEAFFGQGTRLTVV.

V usage is TRBV6-2 or TRBV6-3 and J usage is TRBJ2-2; TRBD2 agrees at 7 bases. The length of the CDR3 is 14 residues. Losses at the gene ends were 6 bases for V and 4 bases for J; bases not matched to a gene: 5. Germline CDR1 is MNHEY and CDR2 is SVGEGT. The CDR3 DNA follows: TGTGCCAGCAGCGAGGGACTAAGCACCGGGGAGCTGTTTTTT. Protein sequence: CASSEGLSTGELFF.

CDR3 residues: CASSLRDRVDNEQFF. CDR3 nucleotides: TGTGCCAGCAGCTTAAGGGACAGGGTGGACAATGAGCAGTTCTTC. J is TRBJ2-1 and V is TRBV7-3; 9 bases are a match to TRBD1. The CDR3 sequence is 15 residues long. V dropped 1 base and J dropped 5; count of bases not matched to a gene: 3. Looked up from germline, CDR1 is SGHTA and CDR2 is FQGTGA.

This clonotype was seen a handful of times. The junction departs from germline at one end; a sequencing error may be responsible. This chain's CDR3 is CSAVRLAGGQEAQYF. The CDR3 DNA reads as TGCAGTGCTGTAAGACTAGCGGGGGGACAAGAGGCCCAGTACTTC. V is TRBV20-1 and J is TRBJ2-5, with 13 bases lining up with TRBD2. Germline-derived CDR1 and CDR2 are DFQATT and SNEGSKA (reference sequence). The CDR3 consists of 15 residues.

This chain links TRBV12-3 or TRBV12-4 with TRBJ1-2; D call uncertain. The CDR3 consists of 12 residues. The ends were cut back, 3 bases at V and 4 bases at J, with 6 bases in the middle. Here the CDR3 DNA reads TGTGCCAGCAGTTTCGGCCTCTATGGCTACACCTTC. Translating it yields CASSFGLYGYTF.

This clonotype was picked up a small number of times. The rearrangement uses TRBV7-2 and TRBJ2-7; 9 nucleotides agree with TRBD2. This CDR3 region has 15 residues. Germline V gene data show CDR1 as SGHTA and CDR2 as FQGNSA. V lost 4 bases and J lost 4; bases outside the gene matches: 8. DNA of the CDR3: TGTGCCAGCAGCTGGGCGGGAGGGATCAGTTACGAGCAGTACTTC. Its translation: CASSWAGGISYEQYF.

This clonotype was seen a handful of times. The chain uses TRBV25-1 and TRBJ1-1; 8 bases agree with TRBD1. The CDR3 covers 13 residues. V trimming: 8 bases; J trimming: 4 bases; junction bases outside the gene matches: 6. CDR1 is MGHDK, CDR2 SYGVNS, per germline. The CDR3 DNA sequence: TGTGCCAGCCGTACAGGGGGAAGCACTGAAGCTTTCTTT. It specifies CASRTGGSTEAFF.

This clonotype occurred a few times. The J gene is TRBJ2-5, the V gene TRBV5-5, with TRBD2 as a possible D gene (5 bases). V lost 5 bases to trimming and J lost 3 bases, with 17 bases between them. The germline V gene encodes CDR1 SGHKS and CDR2 YYEKEE (reference sequence). This CDR3 region has 15 residues. DNA for the CDR3: TGTGCCAGCAGTCAGGAGGTACGGGGAAAAGAGACCCAGTACTTC. This gives the protein CASSQEVRGKETQYF. Based on the CDR3 plus reference TRBV5-5 and TRBJ2-5, the full variable domain is DAGVTQSPTHLIKTRGQQVTLRCSPISGHKSVSWYQQVLGQGPQFIFQYYEKEERGRGNFPDRFSARQFPNYSSELNVNALLLGDSALYLCASSQEVRGKETQYFGPGTRLLVL.

This clonotype was picked up a small number of times. The rearrangement links TRBV5-1 to TRBJ2-3; TRBD1 is a possible D gene (5 bases). The CDR3 contains 14 residues. The V gene's germline CDR1 is SGHRS and CDR2 YFSETQ. Trimming removed 0 bases at V and 4 bases at J, with 9 bases between. The CDR3 reads CASSLVPQADTQYF. Written as DNA, the CDR3 is TGCGCCAGCAGCTTGGTTCCACAGGCAGATACGCAGTATTTT.

This sequence joins TRBV6-2 or TRBV6-3 and TRBJ1-5; TRBD1 matches at 12 bases. CDR1 and CDR2 from the germline V gene are MNHEY and SVGEGT. With 8 bases clipped from V and 3 bases from J, the junction kept 14 bases outside the gene matches. The CDR3 runs to 18 residues. CDR3 residues: CASRDWDRGRLDNQPQHF. The CDR3 nucleotides read TGTGCCAGCCGCGATTGGGACAGGGGGCGGTTGGACAATCAGCCCCAGCATTTT.

The chain has TRBV20-1 and TRBJ2-1; 8 bases match TRBD2. This CDR3 has 13 amino acids. The germline CDR1 and CDR2 sequences are DFQATT and SNEGSKA (reference sequence). The J segment lost 6 bases and the V segment lost 6 bases, leaving 7 bases of the junction unmatched. This CDR3 reads CSAQREIGNEQFF. In DNA form, the CDR3 reads TGCAGTGCCCAGCGGGAGATCGGCAATGAGCAGTTCTTC.

This clonotype was counted only a few times. The V and J genes are TRBV12-3 or TRBV12-4 and TRBJ2-7; D unclear. The CDR3 has 13 amino acids. The ends were cut back, 7 bases at V and 4 bases at J, with 14 bases in the middle. The CDR3 nucleotides are TGTGCCAGCAAACCTGGGGTGGGATACGAGCAGTACTTC. Its protein is CASKPGVGYEQYF.

This chain links TRBV5-1 with TRBJ2-2; either TRBD1 or TRBD2 may fit D (6 bases each). There are 14 residues in the CDR3. Germline V CDR1 and CDR2: SGHRS, YFSETQ. V dropped 7 bases and J dropped 6 bases, with 16 bases sitting between them. The CDR3 spells CASAGHGTAGELFF. The CDR3 DNA sequence: TGCGCCAGCGCGGGACATGGGACTGCCGGGGAGCTGTTTTTT.

The chain carries TRBV4-3 and TRBJ2-2, with D uncertain. The CDR3 totals 13 residues. Trimming shortened V by 4 bases and J by 7 bases, and 10 bases separated the two germline ends. Germline V gene data show CDR1 as LGHNA and CDR2 as YSLEER. The DNA for the CDR3 is TGCGCCAGCAGCCCACGGCAGCGCGGGGAGCTGTTTTTT. It yields the protein CASSPRQRGELFF.

The V gene is TRBV5-1, the J gene TRBJ1-2, with a weak D call TRBD1 (5 bases). Germline V gene lookup returns CDR1 SGHRS and CDR2 YFSETQ. CDR3 length equals 16 residues. With 3 bases removed from V and 7 bases from J, the gap between germline ends came to 22 bases. The DNA for the CDR3 is TGCGCCAGCAGCTACGAGTCCGGGACGGACCCTTCTGGCTACACCTTC. This sequence encodes CASSYESGTDPSGYTF.

This clonotype was picked up a small number of times. The chain carries TRBV7-9 and TRBJ2-5; 7 bases align to TRBD2. Trimming cost V 6 bases and J 3 bases; bases outside gene matches: 7. Germline assignment: CDR1 SEHNR and CDR2 FQNEAQ (reference sequence). The CDR3 runs to 14 residues. CDR3 loop: CASRSNGGEETQYF. The DNA for the CDR3 is TGTGCCAGCAGATCAAATGGGGGGGAAGAGACCCAGTACTTC.